These 18 T cell receptor beta chains came from one sample sequenced in a study of blood T cell repertoires in COVID-19 (dated by TCRdb to 2018 to 2021). Libraries came from the immunoSEQ multiplex PCR assay. The table was pulled from immuneACCESS by TCRdb, which kept in-frame rearrangements only. Such tables lose some clones; where checked, under half of the loss comes from unresolved V genes, and the rest has no known cause. In this sample the table shows about 39,000 clones, about 85% of which occur a single time. The top ten constitute about 4% of the sample. The sequenced sample was peripheral blood. The receptors come from a man aged 55 to 69 with acute or convalescent COVID-19.

The V call is TRBV5-1, the J call TRBJ2-1; perhaps TRBD2 as D (6 bases). The CDR3 length is 11 residues. Germline lookup yields CDR1 SGHRS and CDR2 YFSETQ. The V end lost 3 bases, the J end lost 15 bases, and 13 bases lay between the germline ends. CDR3 coding DNA: TGCGCCAGCAGCTGGAAGGGACTTGTGTTCTTC. Its translation is CASSWKGLVFF.

This clone showed up just a few times. The chain employs TRBV12-3 or TRBV12-4 and TRBJ1-5, with D unclear. V dropped 3 bases and J dropped 6 bases, with 9 bases sitting between them. The length of the CDR3 is 13 residues. The DNA for the CDR3 is TGTGCCAGCAGTTTGGCCGTTGGTCAGCCCCAGCATTTT. It specifies CASSLAVGQPQHF.

The rearrangement uses TRBV4-1 and TRBJ2-3, with a weak D call TRBD2 (5 bases). V shed 3 bases and J shed 9 bases, with 13 bases lying between them. There are 13 residues in the CDR3. CDR1 and CDR2 from the germline V gene are MGHRA and YSYEKL. The CDR3 DNA sequence: TGCGCCAGCAGCCACCCGGGCTCGGGGACGCAGTATTTT. This sequence encodes CASSHPGSGTQYF.

V is TRBV9 and J is TRBJ2-1; D uncertain. The CDR3 is 13 amino acids. Germline-derived CDR1 and CDR2 are SGDLS and YYNGEE. The ends were cut back, 0 bases at V and 8 bases at J, with 9 bases in the middle. The CDR3 spells CASSVDQRYEQFF. CDR3 in DNA: TGTGCCAGCAGCGTAGATCAGCGCTATGAGCAGTTCTTC.

CDR3 residues: CATSTGLNEKLFF. The CDR3 DNA sequence: TGTGCCACCTCGACAGGGTTGAATGAAAAACTGTTTTTT. The chain uses TRBV2 and TRBJ1-4; TRBD1 matches 7 bases. V lost 10 bases, J lost 5 bases, and 7 bases stayed unmatched. CDR3 length equals 13 residues. The germline CDR1 and CDR2 sequences are SNHLY and FYNNEI.

The table lists this clone with a count of one. The rearrangement uses TRBV5-1 and TRBJ1-2; no clear D. This CDR3 is 14 amino acids long. Trimming shortened V by 4 bases and J by 8 bases, and 18 bases separated the two germline ends. Germline V gene lookup returns CDR1 SGHRS and CDR2 YFSETQ. Here the CDR3 reads CASSPTTGDGGYTF. The CDR3 nucleotides read TGCGCCAGCAGCCCGACCACCGGGGATGGAGGCTACACCTTC. Full variable domain (rest looked up from reference TRBV5-1 and TRBJ1-2): KAGVTQTPRYLIKTRGQQVTLSCSPISGHRSVSWYQQTPGQGLQFLFEYFSETQRNKGNFPGRFSGRQFSNSRSEMNVSTLELGDSALYLCASSPTTGDGGYTFGSGTRLTVV.

The V and J genes are TRBV4-1 and TRBJ2-2; D is unresolved. Germline CDR1 and CDR2: MGHRA and YSYEKL. The CDR3 covers 15 residues. V lost 0 bases and J lost 5, with 10 bases in between. The CDR3 DNA is TGCGCCAGCAGCCAAGATGGAGTCCCAACCGGGGAGCTGTTTTTT. Translation gives CASSQDGVPTGELFF.

The V and J genes are TRBV19 and TRBJ1-1; D might be TRBD1 (5 bases). Germline V lookup: CDR1 LNHDA, CDR2 SQIVND (reference sequence). This CDR3 contains 11 residues. V dropped 10 bases and J dropped 7 bases, with 13 bases sitting between them. The CDR3 region has the DNA TGTGCCACCAGGGAGGAGGGTGAAGCTTTCTTT. This gives the protein CATREEGEAFF.

This chain uses TRBV5-8 with TRBJ1-5; D might be TRBD1 (5 bases). CDR3 length equals 15 residues. The V gene's germline CDR1 is SGHTS and CDR2 YDEGEE. Trimming removed 5 bases from V and 7 bases from J, with 19 bases in between. The CDR3 is CASSIGGAGTQPQHF. CDR3 DNA sequence: TGTGCCAGCAGTATTGGTGGGGCGGGGACCCAGCCCCAGCATTTT.

This chain joins TRBV29-1 and TRBJ1-1; D perhaps matches TRBD1 (5 bases). Germline V gene sequence: CDR1 SQVTM, CDR2 ANQGSEA. The CDR3 consists of 14 residues. The V end lost 3 bases, the J end lost 1 base, and 12 bases lay between the germline ends. The CDR3 loop is CSVEGGGRNTEAFF. The CDR3, as DNA: TGCAGCGTTGAGGGTGGGGGGAGGAACACTGAAGCTTTCTTT.

This clone came up once. This chain connects TRBV18 to TRBJ2-2; 8 bases are a match to TRBD1. The CDR3 totals 17 residues. Per the germline V gene, CDR1 is KGHSH and CDR2 is LQKENI. V shed 3 bases, J shed 5 bases, and the junction held 11 bases outside the gene matches. As DNA, the CDR3 is TGTGCCAGCTCACCGGATATCGCAGGGGGCGCGACCGGGGAGCTGTTTTTT. Translation: CASSPDIAGGATGELFF.

The CDR3 protein is CASSPRAGGADTQYF. The CDR3 DNA reads as TGTGCCAGCAGCCCGCGAGCGGGGGGGGCCGATACGCAGTATTTT. The chain carries TRBV2 and TRBJ2-3; TRBD2 matches at 10 bases. CDR1 is SNHLY and CDR2 is FYNNEI in the germline V gene. The CDR3 covers 15 residues. After removal of 6 bases from V and 6 bases from J, the junction contained 9 bases not matched to a gene.

The genes are TRBV19 and TRBJ2-5, with a tentative D call TRBD1 (6 bases). CDR1 LNHDA and CDR2 SQIVND come from the germline V gene (reference sequence). The V end lost 4 bases, the J end lost 8 bases, and 17 bases lay between the germline ends. CDR3 length: 14 amino acids. CDR3 in amino acids: CASSTSGTLDTQYF. The CDR3 bases are TGTGCCAGTAGTACCTCCGGGACACTCGACACCCAGTACTTC.

This chain links TRBV28 with TRBJ1-3; 8 positions agree with TRBD1. The germline CDR1 and CDR2 sequences are MDHEN and SYDVKM. CDR3 size: 17 residues. The junction had 10 bases not matched to a gene; V was cut back by 6 bases and J by 0 bases. The CDR3 spells CASRSHQDRASGNTIYF. The CDR3 DNA is TGTGCCAGCAGAAGCCATCAGGACAGGGCCTCTGGAAACACCATATATTTT.

This clone came up a few times. The rearrangement joins TRBV6-5 to TRBJ1-1; the match to TRBD1 covers 8 bases. J lost 0 bases, V lost 6 bases, and 6 bases had no gene match. The CDR3 is made up of 15 amino acids. From germline, CDR1 is MNHEY and CDR2 SVGAGI. Here the CDR3 reads CASRMGQVVNTEAFF. As DNA, the CDR3 is TGTGCCAGCAGGATGGGACAGGTGGTGAACACTGAAGCTTTCTTT.

The chain combines TRBV6-5 with TRBJ2-2, with TRBD1 matching 7 bases. The V gene's germline CDR1 is MNHEY and CDR2 SVGAGI. This CDR3 has 14 amino acids. J lost 1 base, V lost 6 bases, and 2 bases had no gene match. CDR3 loop: CASSRDRNTGELFF. CDR3 in DNA: TGTGCCAGCAGCCGGGACAGGAACACCGGGGAGCTGTTTTTT.

This chain links TRBV27 with TRBJ2-2; 9 bases are shared with TRBD2. CDR1 and CDR2 from the germline V gene are MNHEY and SMNVEV (reference sequence). V was pared by 3 bases and J by 5 bases, with 7 bases of the junction left unmatched. The CDR3 consists of 16 residues. CDR3 residues: CASSLLAGVGTGELFF. The CDR3 DNA reads as TGTGCCAGCAGTTTGTTAGCGGGAGTTGGAACCGGGGAGCTGTTTTTT.

The sample holds one count of this clone. The chain is built from TRBV6-1 and TRBJ2-2, with 9 bases that match TRBD2. Germline-derived CDR1 and CDR2 are MNHNS and SASEGT. V trimming: 3 bases; J trimming: 8 bases; junction bases outside the gene matches: 10. The CDR3 is made up of 16 amino acids. CDR3 residues: CASSEDRLAGRGELFF. CDR3 sequence (DNA): TGTGCCAGCAGTGAGGATCGGCTAGCGGGGAGGGGGGAGCTGTTTTTT.